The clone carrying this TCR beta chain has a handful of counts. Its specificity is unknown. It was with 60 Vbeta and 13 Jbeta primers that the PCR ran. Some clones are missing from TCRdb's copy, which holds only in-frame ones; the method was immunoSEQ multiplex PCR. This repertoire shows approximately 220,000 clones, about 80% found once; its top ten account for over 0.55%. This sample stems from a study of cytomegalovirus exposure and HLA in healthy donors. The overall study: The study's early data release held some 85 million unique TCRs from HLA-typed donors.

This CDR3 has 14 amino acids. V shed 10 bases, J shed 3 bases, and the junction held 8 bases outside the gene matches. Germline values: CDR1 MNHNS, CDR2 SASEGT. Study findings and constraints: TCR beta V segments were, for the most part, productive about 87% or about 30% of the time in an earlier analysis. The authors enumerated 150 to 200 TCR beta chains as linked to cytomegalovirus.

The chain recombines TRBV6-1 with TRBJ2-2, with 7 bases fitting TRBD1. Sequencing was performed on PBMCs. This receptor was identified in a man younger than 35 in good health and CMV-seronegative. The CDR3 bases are TGTGCCACCCGACAGGGAATGGACACCGGGGAGCTGTTTTTT. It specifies CATRQGMDTGELFF.